The rows below give T cell receptor beta chains drawn from one sample of a study of blood T cell repertoires in COVID-19. Produced via immunoSEQ multiplex PCR; TCRdb's table is partial and in-frame only. The sample contains about 120,000 clones, 78% of which appear only once. Sample: peripheral blood. The source is a man in his 70s with acute or convalescent COVID-19. The CDR3 runs from the conserved cysteine through the conserved F or W. The D gene is left open where the match is weak. A clone size is listed for some rows: how often the clone was seen (once, few, many), or a class if it is expanded.

d_call	j_call	v_call	clone_size	cdr3_aa	cdr3_nt
TRBD2	TRBJ2-5	TRBV9	NA	CASNRASGGTAETQYF	TGTGCCAGCAACAGGGCTAGCGGGGGTACAGCAGAGACCCAGTACTTC
NA	TRBJ1-2	TRBV15	NA	CATSRDRGDPNYGYTF	TGTGCCACCAGCAGAGATCGGGGGGACCCAAACTATGGCTACACCTTC
TRBD1	TRBJ2-1	TRBV6-1	NA	CASSEWDRGVSNTHNEQFF	TGTGCCAGCAGTGAGTGGGACAGAGGGGTATCCAATACCCACAATGAGCAGTTCTTC
NA	TRBJ2-6	TRBV5-1	NA	CASTHSGANVLTF	TGCGCCAGCACCCATTCTGGGGCCAACGTCCTGACTTTC
NA	TRBJ1-1	TRBV5-1	NA	CASKGDLNTEAFF	TGCGCCAGTAAGGGAGACCTGAACACTGAAGCTTTCTTT
NA	TRBJ2-3	TRBV19	NA	CASRPVTSRSTDTQYF	TGTGCCAGTAGACCCGTAACTAGCCGTAGCACAGATACGCAGTATTTT
NA	TRBJ1-2	TRBV6-5	NA	CASRKQGLGGYTF	TGTGCCAGCAGAAAACAGGGTTTAGGGGGCTACACCTTC
TRBD2	TRBJ2-1	TRBV7-9	NA	CASSLNRAGGRRYEQFF	TGTGCCAGCAGCTTAAATAGGGCGGGGGGGCGTCGGTATGAGCAGTTCTTC
NA	TRBJ1-1	TRBV11-3	many	CASSLKIQLNTEAFF	TGTGCCAGCAGCTTAAAAATACAGTTAAACACTGAAGCTTTCTTT
TRBD2	TRBJ2-1	TRBV5-1	NA	CASSLSGLAGGIDEQFF	TGCGCCAGCAGCTTGAGTGGACTAGCGGGGGGGATAGATGAGCAGTTCTTC
NA	TRBJ2-3	TRBV2	NA	CATTQGSSTDTQYF	TGTGCCACCACCCAGGGGTCTAGCACAGATACGCAGTATTTT
NA	TRBJ1-5	TRBV15	NA	CATSSFYSNQPQHF	TGTGCCACCAGCAGTTTTTATAGCAATCAGCCCCAGCATTTT
NA	TRBJ1-3	TRBV27	NA	CASRQGPGFSGNTIYF	TGTGCCAGCAGGCAGGGGCCGGGATTCTCTGGAAACACCATATATTTT
NA	TRBJ2-1	TRBV3-1/TRBV3-2	few	CASSQVEAPYNEQFF	TGTGCCAGCAGCCAAGTAGAAGCCCCCTACAATGAGCAGTTCTTC
NA	TRBJ2-7	TRBV14	NA	CASSQVLEGQQYF	TGTGCCAGCAGCCAAGTTCTGGAGGGACAGCAGTACTTC
NA	TRBJ1-2	TRBV9	NA	CASSAGQGGMSPNYGYTF	TGTGCCAGCAGCGCCGGCCAGGGCGGCATGTCACCTAACTATGGCTACACCTTC
NA	TRBJ2-3	TRBV28	NA	CASSFSFDTQYF	TGTGCCAGCAGTTTTAGCTTCGATACGCAGTATTTT
TRBD2	TRBJ2-1	TRBV7-3	NA	CASTQTGGFGNEQFF	TGTGCCAGTACCCAAACGGGGGGGTTTGGCAATGAGCAGTTCTTC
NA	TRBJ1-2	TRBV5-1	NA	CASSSLQGANYGYTF	TGCGCCAGCAGCTCCCTACAGGGAGCCAACTATGGCTACACCTTC
NA	TRBJ1-2	TRBV6-2/TRBV6-3	NA	CASSFGTPGGYTF	TGTGCCAGCAGTTTCGGGACACCCGGGGGCTACACCTTC
TRBD1	TRBJ1-4	TRBV5-4	NA	CASSRGQGAGTNEKLFF	TGTGCCAGCAGCCGGGGGCAGGGGGCAGGAACTAATGAAAAACTGTTTTTT
NA	TRBJ1-2	TRBV15	NA	CATSPRADYGYTF	TGTGCCACCAGCCCCAGGGCGGACTATGGCTACACCTTC
NA	TRBJ2-7	TRBV11-1	NA	CASSLSSLSYEQYF	TGTGCCAGCAGCTTGTCCTCACTTTCATACGAGCAGTACTTC
NA	TRBJ1-1	TRBV30	NA	CAWSPGTLVEAFF	TGTGCCTGGAGCCCCGGGACATTGGTTGAAGCTTTCTTT
TRBD2	TRBJ2-5	TRBV5-6	NA	CASSLERTSGGALAETQYF	TGTGCCAGCAGCTTGGAAAGGACTAGCGGGGGGGCCCTAGCAGAGACCCAGTACTTC
NA	TRBJ2-7	TRBV5-1	NA	CASSLQISYEQYF	TGCGCCAGCAGCTTACAGATATCCTACGAGCAGTACTTC
NA	TRBJ1-2	TRBV29-1	NA	CSVGALGGVGGYTF	TGCAGCGTTGGTGCTCTCGGGGGAGTGGGCGGCTACACCTTC
TRBD1	TRBJ2-7	TRBV5-1	few	CASSFNSGQTYEQYF	TGCGCCAGCAGCTTTAACTCGGGACAGACCTACGAGCAGTACTTC
NA	TRBJ1-2	TRBV18	NA	CASSPPRGGNYGYTF	TGTGCCAGCTCACCACCACGGGGTGGGAACTATGGCTACACCTTC
NA	TRBJ1-4	TRBV5-1	NA	CASSGRGRDEKLFF	TGCGCCAGCAGCGGGCGGGGGCGAGATGAAAAACTGTTTTTT
TRBD1	TRBJ2-5	TRBV5-5	NA	CASSSIPGQGETQYF	TGTGCCAGCAGCTCAATACCGGGACAGGGGGAGACCCAGTACTTC
NA	TRBJ1-1	TRBV27	NA	CASSSLRGDAFF	TGTGCCAGCAGTTCCTTACGGGGGGACGCTTTCTTT
TRBD1	TRBJ2-2	TRBV24-1	NA	CATSDPGTVTGELFF	TGTGCCACCAGTGATCCAGGGACAGTTACCGGGGAGCTGTTTTTT
NA	TRBJ2-2	TRBV6-2/TRBV6-3	NA	CASSLVGGVAGELFF	TGTGCCAGCAGTCTCGTTGGAGGGGTAGCCGGGGAGCTGTTTTTT
TRBD1	TRBJ1-5	TRBV29-1	few	CSVGTGLGQPQHF	TGCAGCGTTGGGACAGGGTTGGGTCAGCCCCAGCATTTT
TRBD1	TRBJ1-2	TRBV5-6	NA	CASSSQGQGAGGYTF	TGTGCCAGCAGCTCCCAGGGACAGGGGGCAGGTGGCTACACCTTC
NA	TRBJ1-3	TRBV5-5	NA	CASSYPTGSGNTIYF	TGTGCCAGCAGTTACCCAACGGGGTCTGGAAACACCATATATTTT
TRBD1	TRBJ1-2	TRBV28	few	CASSPMGQGAGGYTF	TGTGCCAGCAGTCCGATGGGACAGGGGGCGGGTGGCTACACCTTC